This entry lists 27 T cell receptor beta chains sequenced from one sample in a study of blood T cell repertoires in COVID-19. The method was immunoSEQ multiplex PCR; TCRdb's version includes in-frame clones alone and lacks a portion of them. Of 150,000 to 200,000 clones listed, 70% to 90% are singletons. Sequenced material: peripheral blood. Source of these receptors: a man between 65 and 80 years old with active or convalescent COVID-19.

The gene calls are TRBV29-1 and TRBJ2-7; 13 bases match TRBD2. The CDR3 has 13 residues. The germline CDR1 and CDR2 sequences are SQVTM and ANQGSEA. Germline trimming cut 4 bases from V and 6 bases from J; bases unmatched to any gene: 3. The CDR3 bases are TGCAGCGTTGTAAGACTAGCGGGGGGCGAGCAGTACTTC. Amino acid sequence: CSVVRLAGGEQYF.

This chain uses TRBV7-2 with TRBJ2-1; no clear D gene. This CDR3 has 13 amino acids. CDR1 and CDR2 from the germline V gene are SGHTA and FQGNSA. V was pared by 1 base and J by 5 bases, with 6 bases between. This CDR3 reads CASSLELNNEQFF. CDR3 DNA: TGTGCCAGCAGCTTAGAACTAAACAATGAGCAGTTCTTC.

The table lists this clone with a few counts. This sequence joins TRBV6-6 and TRBJ1-4, with D perhaps matching TRBD1 (6 bases). CDR1 is MNHNY, CDR2 SVGAGI, per germline (reference sequence). V lost 9 bases and J lost 3, with 17 bases in between. This CDR3 has 15 residues. DNA of the CDR3: TGTGCCAGTGTCCGGGGGGCGGGAGCTAATGAAAAACTGTTTTTT. Protein: CASVRGAGANEKLFF.

This clone occurred a few times. This chain uses TRBV19 with TRBJ1-5; D unclear. The germline gives CDR1 LNHDA, CDR2 SQIVND (reference sequence). There are 14 residues in the CDR3. Trimming stripped 5 bases from V and 2 bases from J, with 10 bases between. In DNA, the CDR3 is TGTGCCAGTAGTCTTCCGGGAGGCAATCAGCCCCAGCATTTT. Protein sequence: CASSLPGGNQPQHF.

This chain connects TRBV28 to TRBJ1-2; D call uncertain. This CDR3 spans 15 amino acids. Trimming cost V 6 bases and J 0 bases, with 14 bases left between them. Per germline, CDR1 MDHEN and CDR2 SYDVKM. The DNA for the CDR3 is TGTGCCAGCAGCCCCCAAAGCCTCCCTAACTATGGCTACACCTTC. Translated: CASSPQSLPNYGYTF.

The chain recombines TRBV4-3 with TRBJ2-1; D might be TRBD1 (5 bases). Germline V gene sequence: CDR1 LGHNA, CDR2 YSLEER. Trimming took 1 base from V and 4 from J, leaving 8 bases between them. The CDR3 loop spans 14 amino acids. The chain's CDR3 is CASSQATVYNEQFF. CDR3 nucleotides: TGCGCCAGCAGCCAAGCGACAGTATACAATGAGCAGTTCTTC.

V usage is TRBV28 and J usage is TRBJ1-3; TRBD1 aligns across 7 bases. This CDR3 is built from 15 residues. V lost 4 bases to trimming and J lost 3 bases; unmatched junction nucleotides: 6. Germline V lookup: CDR1 MDHEN, CDR2 SYDVKM. CDR3 sequence reads: CASSSEGALGNTIYF. CDR3 nucleotides: TGTGCCAGCAGTTCGGAGGGGGCGCTTGGAAACACCATATATTTT.

This clone has only a few counts. The rearrangement uses TRBV2 and TRBJ1-6; D is unresolved. The germline V and J ends were trimmed by 2 bases and 7 bases, with 12 bases remaining between them. Germline CDR1 reads SNHLY; CDR2 reads FYNNEI. The CDR3 contains 15 residues. The CDR3 DNA sequence: TGTGCCAGCAGTGAAAGAGGAGCCGCGAATTCACCCCTCCACTTT. It translates to CASSERGAANSPLHF.

Only one count was recorded for this clone. The gene calls are TRBV4-3 and TRBJ1-2; 8 bases are a match to TRBD1. The length of the CDR3 is 15 residues. V trimming: 2 bases; J trimming: 3 bases; junction bases outside the gene matches: 5. From germline, CDR1 is LGHNA and CDR2 YSLEER. Here the CDR3 reads CASSQRDRSDYGYTF. The CDR3 DNA reads as TGCGCCAGCAGCCAACGGGACAGGTCCGACTATGGCTACACCTTC.

This chain connects TRBV30 to TRBJ1-5, with 8 positions matching TRBD1. Germline loops: CDR1 GTSNPN, CDR2 SVGIG (reference sequence). V was clipped by 2 bases and J by 2 bases; unmatched bases: 2. The CDR3 has 14 residues. The CDR3 protein is CAWSQGAGNQPQHF. For the CDR3, the DNA is TGTGCCTGGAGTCAGGGGGCCGGCAATCAGCCCCAGCATTTT.

V usage is TRBV6-5 and J usage is TRBJ2-2; no clear D gene. This CDR3 region has 13 residues. The germline V gene encodes CDR1 MNHEY and CDR2 SVGAGI. Trimming shortened V by 10 bases and J by 3 bases, and 12 bases separated the two germline ends. The DNA of the CDR3 is TGTGCCACAAGGCGGCACGACACCGGGGAGCTGTTTTTT. Amino acids: CATRRHDTGELFF.

This clone was counted a single time. This CDR3 reads CASSTDTSGTDTQYF. The CDR3 nucleotides read TGTGCCAGCAGTACAGACACCTCAGGTACAGATACGCAGTATTTT. This sequence joins TRBV27 and TRBJ2-3; unclear D gene. Looked up from germline, CDR1 is MNHEY and CDR2 is SMNVEV (reference sequence). The ends were cut back, 5 bases at V and 3 bases at J, with 15 bases in the middle. This CDR3 region has 15 residues.

The rearrangement joins TRBV28 to TRBJ1-1; D might be TRBD1 (5 bases). With 7 bases removed from V and 0 bases from J, the gap between germline ends came to 15 bases. The CDR3 consists of 15 residues. Germline assignment: CDR1 MDHEN and CDR2 SYDVKM. CDR3 in amino acids: CASTLWGYMNTEAFF. As DNA, the CDR3 is TGTGCCAGCACTCTATGGGGCTACATGAACACTGAAGCTTTCTTT.

The chain has TRBV5-6 and TRBJ1-5; no definite D call. The CDR3 is 14 amino acids. The germline gives CDR1 SGHDT, CDR2 YYEEEE. Deletions cut 2 bases from V and 6 bases from J, with 12 bases between. CDR3 region: CASSFLPGLQPQHF. The CDR3 bases are TGTGCCAGCAGCTTTTTGCCCGGTCTTCAGCCCCAGCATTTT.

The rearrangement uses TRBV9 and TRBJ2-3, with D maybe TRBD2 (6 bases). The CDR3 is made up of 14 amino acids. V was cut by 6 bases and J by 5 bases, with 16 bases left in between. Per germline, CDR1 SGDLS and CDR2 YYNGEE. The CDR3 bases are TGTGCCAGCAACCCTCATGGAGGGGTAGATACGCAGTATTTT. Its protein is CASNPHGGVDTQYF.

V usage is TRBV5-1 and J usage is TRBJ2-7, with 9 bases identical to TRBD1. This CDR3 is 18 amino acids long. J was trimmed by 4 bases and V by 4 bases; bases with no gene match: 18. CDR1 and CDR2 from the germline V gene are SGHRS and YFSETQ. CDR3 protein: CASSAKAGLDRGRYEQYF. As DNA, the CDR3 is TGCGCCAGCAGCGCCAAAGCGGGCCTGGACAGGGGAAGGTACGAGCAGTACTTC.

The rearrangement joins TRBV6-6 to TRBJ1-4, with unresolved D. The germline V gene has CDR1 MNHNY and CDR2 SVGAGI (reference sequence). With 0 bases removed from V and 0 bases from J, the gap between germline ends came to 8 bases. The CDR3 length is 16 residues. CDR3 DNA: TGTGCCAGCAGTTACTCGGCAAAGTCAACTAATGAAAAACTGTTTTTT. It specifies CASSYSAKSTNEKLFF.

The gene calls are TRBV7-2 and TRBJ2-1; 9 bases map to TRBD2. Looked up from germline, CDR1 is SGHTA and CDR2 is FQGNSA. J gave up 9 bases and V 2 bases, and 8 bases lay outside the gene matches. The CDR3 is 15 amino acids. The CDR3 nucleotides are TGTGCCAGCAGCTTATCGGCGACTAGCGGTAGTGAGCAGTTCTTC. As protein: CASSLSATSGSEQFF.

V gene TRBV2 combines with J gene TRBJ2-7, with 9 bases identical to TRBD1. The ends lost 4 bases at V and 2 bases at J; junction bases unmatched: 9. The CDR3 contains 16 residues. The germline V gene has CDR1 SNHLY and CDR2 FYNNEI. CDR3 DNA: TGTGCCAGCAGTGCGGGACAGGGCCCACCCCCCTACGAGCAGTACTTC. Residues: CASSAGQGPPPYEQYF. Supplemented by reference TRBV2 and TRBJ2-7, the full variable domain reads EPEVTQTPSHQVTQMGQEVILRCVPISNHLYFYWYRQILGQKVEFLVSFYNNEISEKSEIFDDQFSVERPDGSNFTLKIRSTKLEDSAMYFCASSAGQGPPPYEQYFGPGTRLTVT.

The gene calls are TRBV10-3 and TRBJ2-7; 8 nucleotides align to TRBD2. V shed 10 bases and J 3 bases; nucleotides not matched to a gene: 5. The CDR3 loop spans 12 amino acids. The germline gives CDR1 ENHRY, CDR2 SYGVKD. The CDR3 here is CATGTSNYEQYF. The CDR3 DNA is TGTGCCACAGGGACTAGTAACTACGAGCAGTACTTC.

This clone showed up just once. The chain links TRBV11-3 to TRBJ2-7, with 7 bases aligning to TRBD1. The CDR3 is 14 amino acids. The junction had 7 bases not matched to a gene; V was cut back by 5 bases and J by 3 bases. Germline assignment: CDR1 SGHNT and CDR2 YENEEA. CDR3 in DNA: TGTGCCAGCAGCCCTAGGGACAGAGACTACGAGCAGTACTTC. This encodes CASSPRDRDYEQYF. Variable domain in full (rest from reference TRBV11-3 and TRBJ2-7): EAGVVQSPRYKIIEKKQPVAFWCNPISGHNTLYWYLQNLGQGPELLIRYENEEAVDDSQLPKDRFSAERLKGVDSTLKIQPAELGDSAVYLCASSPRDRDYEQYFGPGTRLTVT.

This chain joins TRBV7-2 and TRBJ1-6; TRBD1 matches at 8 bases. In germline, CDR1 is SGHTA, CDR2 FQGNSA. V lost 1 base to trimming and J lost 5 bases; unmatched junction nucleotides: 4. This CDR3 has 16 amino acids. The CDR3 DNA is TGTGCCAGCAGCTTAGGACTGGGACAGGATAATTCACCCCTCCACTTT. It codes for CASSLGLGQDNSPLHF. Supplemented by reference TRBV7-2 and TRBJ1-6, the full variable domain reads GAGVSQSPSNKVTEKGKDVELRCDPISGHTALYWYRQSLGQGLEFLIYFQGNSAPDKSGLPSDRFSAERTGGSVSTLTIQRTQQEDSAVYLCASSLGLGQDNSPLHFGNGTRLTVT.

In its sample, this clone was seen once. The junction departs from the called germline gene at one end, perhaps through a read error. The J gene is TRBJ1-1, the V gene TRBV12-3 or TRBV12-4, with TRBD1 matching over 7 bases. There are 12 residues in the CDR3. This CDR3 is CASSTSGQAFIF. The CDR3 DNA reads as TGTGCCAGCAGCACTAGCGGACAGGCTTTTATCTTT.

The chain joins TRBV28 to TRBJ1-2; tentative D call: TRBD1 (5 bases). The V gene's germline CDR1 is MDHEN and CDR2 SYDVKM. This CDR3 has 15 residues. V was clipped by 6 bases and J by 3 bases, with 17 bases between them. CDR3 sequence reads: CASSSFRRGDYGYTF. CDR3 sequence (DNA): TGTGCCAGCAGCTCCTTCAGACGGGGGGACTATGGCTACACCTTC.

This chain joins TRBV18 and TRBJ2-1, with 7 positions matching TRBD1. From germline, CDR1 is KGHSH and CDR2 LQKENI. The CDR3 has 13 amino acids. With V trimmed by 4 bases and J by 9 bases, 6 bases remained unmatched. The CDR3 protein is CASSQEGASEQFF. CDR3 nucleotides: TGTGCCAGCTCACAAGAGGGGGCGAGTGAGCAGTTCTTC.

This clone was seen once. The rearrangement joins TRBV28 to TRBJ2-2; TRBD1 is a possible D gene (6 bases). CDR3 length equals 13 residues. V was pared by 8 bases and J by 1 base, with 8 bases between. The germline V gene has CDR1 MDHEN and CDR2 SYDVKM. CDR3 residues: CASLGGNTGELFF. The CDR3 DNA sequence: TGTGCCAGCCTAGGGGGGAACACCGGGGAGCTGTTTTTT. Drawing the rest from reference TRBV28 and TRBJ2-2, the complete variable domain is DVKVTQSSRYLVKRTGEKVFLECVQDMDHENMFWYRQDPGLGLRLIYFSYDVKMKEKGDIPEGYSVSREKKERFSLILESASTNQTSMYLCASLGGNTGELFFGEGSRLTVL.

As to this clone: Different DNA sequences within this sample yield the same CDR3. V and J are TRBV7-2 and TRBJ2-7, with TRBD1 matching over 7 bases. CDR3 length equals 14 residues. Germline lookup yields CDR1 SGHTA and CDR2 FQGNSA. Losses at the gene ends were 1 base for V and 2 bases for J; bases not matched to a gene: 2. The CDR3 DNA reads as TGTGCCAGCAGCTTAGAGCAGGGGGCCTACGAGCAGTACTTC. It specifies CASSLEQGAYEQYF. The full variable domain, rest sourced from reference TRBV7-2 and TRBJ2-7, is GAGVSQSPSNKVTEKGKDVELRCDPISGHTALYWYRQSLGQGLEFLIYFQGNSAPDKSGLPSDRFSAERTGGSVSTLTIQRTQQEDSAVYLCASSLEQGAYEQYFGPGTRLTVT.